Listed below are T cell receptor beta chains from one sample, sequenced in a study of shared clonotypes between healthy human individuals. Assay: immunoSEQ multiplex PCR; the TCRdb copy retains only in-frame clones and omits some. The repertoire holds nearly 2 million clones, with about 95% as singletons. Sequencing was performed on naive CD8+ T cells sorted from blood. The receptors derive from a man younger than 35 in good health. Each CDR3 is given without its conserved first and last residue.

V gene: TRBV6-6
J gene: TRBJ2-7
CDR3 protein: ASSYSSEAYEQY

V gene: TRBV2
J gene: TRBJ1-2
CDR3 protein: ASTRRDPRVYDGHGYT

V gene: TRBV4-1
J gene: TRBJ2-3
CDR3 protein: ASSQGTSGVDTQY

V gene: TRBV18
J gene: TRBJ2-5
CDR3 protein: ASSRGALYQETQY

V gene: TRBV7-9
J gene: TRBJ2-5
CDR3 protein: ASSLKGDQETQY

V gene: TRBV2
J gene: TRBJ1-4
CDR3 protein: ASSDPSAGEKLF

V gene: TRBV7-9
J gene: TRBJ1-4
CDR3 protein: ASSSSGLGEDEKLF

V gene: TRBV9
J gene: TRBJ1-4
CDR3 protein: ASSVSGEGEKLF

V gene: TRBV7-2
J gene: TRBJ2-7
CDR3 protein: ASSSGTGRDEQY

V gene: TRBV13
J gene: TRBJ2-7
CDR3 protein: ASSELLAATDQY

V gene: TRBV30
J gene: TRBJ1-5
CDR3 protein: AWSVDGEQPQH

V gene: TRBV27
J gene: TRBJ2-7
CDR3 protein: ARGNREYYEQY

V gene: TRBV13
J gene: TRBJ2-7
CDR3 protein: ASSRGLAGFPGEQY

V gene: TRBV2
J gene: TRBJ2-1
CDR3 protein: ASMKGIGQSNEQF

V gene: TRBV2
J gene: TRBJ2-2
CDR3 protein: ASRRDRESTGELF

V gene: TRBV27
J gene: TRBJ2-7
CDR3 protein: ASSPRIGEQY

V gene: TRBV7-3
J gene: TRBJ2-1
CDR3 protein: ASSPDGGGAIGEQF

V gene: TRBV6-5
J gene: TRBJ2-7
CDR3 protein: ASSYSTQGTHYEQY

V gene: TRBV6-6
J gene: TRBJ2-1
CDR3 protein: ASGSGGTYNEQF

V gene: TRBV5-1
J gene: TRBJ1-4
CDR3 protein: ASSSWDRGDEKLF

V gene: TRBV4-1
J gene: TRBJ2-7
CDR3 protein: ASSQSFSYEQY

V gene: TRBV27
J gene: TRBJ1-2
CDR3 protein: ASRLRGSNYGYT

V gene: TRBV5-6
J gene: TRBJ2-3
CDR3 protein: ASSSAGADTQY

V gene: TRBV6-5
J gene: TRBJ2-6
CDR3 protein: ASSYGSGANVLT

V gene: TRBV5-1
J gene: TRBJ2-7
CDR3 protein: ASSWDLRGSHEQY

V gene: TRBV29-1
J gene: TRBJ1-5
CDR3 protein: SPRGQQPQH

V gene: TRBV5-4
J gene: TRBJ2-7
CDR3 protein: ASSEPGQLYEQY

V gene: TRBV10-3
J gene: TRBJ2-6
CDR3 protein: AITQGEAGANVLT

V gene: TRBV27
J gene: TRBJ2-3
CDR3 protein: ASSFASSTDTQY